This T cell receptor (beta chain) derives from a study of human T cells and chemical hapten exposure (dated by TCRdb to the early 2020s). Background for the entire study: For sensitization, 2% DPC in acetone was applied to an approximately 2 cm by approximately 2 cm area of upper inner arm skin. Patch testing on the upper back used Finn chambers containing 0.01% DPC, with scoring done after 6 days according to International Contact Dermatitis Research Group standards. In alopecia patients, the study followed how the peripheral blood TCR repertoire changed in vivo over primary and secondary sensitization to diphenylcyclopropenone (DPC), a hapten. Blood samples were taken from patients before sensitization (week 0) and then at 2, 6 and about 24 weeks after DPC sensitization. Throughout the study period of 20 to 25 weeks, patients also received therapeutic DPC doses to the scalp every week. Some 29 alopecia patients provided blood for TCR sequencing at one to four time points (pre-sensitization, 2, 6 and 24 weeks). The mostly female patient cohort included alopecia areata with under or over 50% scalp involvement, alopecia totalis and alopecia universalis. Libraries were pooled for sequencing, and variation in per-sample TCR yields was attributed mainly to small differences in library volumes within the pool. The research as a whole found: Compared with pre-sensitization or healthy control sets, expanded TCRs formed significantly more large CDR3 similarity clusters, which is consistent with antigen-driven responses. DPC sensitization did not change how many TCRs were above 1 in 1000 frequency, and no evidence was found of alterations in global repertoire structure. Because all patients had alopecia, a presumed autoimmune disease, the immune response of the patients might differ from that of healthy individuals. Repeated subsampling changed both the strength of the expansion versus patch-test correlation and the threshold at which the correlation became significant. Patch test score correlated positively with the number of PT1 expanded TCRs, reaching significance at thresholds 8, 16 and 32 but not at 4.

Libraries were prepared through RACE. Sequencing was performed on a NextSeq 500. During library preparation, unique molecular identifiers were attached to individual cDNA molecules so that TCRs could be counted in a quantitative, reproducible way. For every blood RNA sample, sequencing covered both the TCR alpha and TCR beta chains. Turning to the authors' computational methods: Samples had a median of about 90,000 TCRs, with a range from about 23,224 to 700,000. V, J and CDR3 annotation of the TCR reads was performed with the Decombinator software suite. For the PS versus PT1 abundance plots, all samples were subsampled to the same number of TCRs (28,000). Expanded TCRs were defined as absent before sensitization and observed at least eight times at the 2-week time point. The public sequencing data were trimmed at Q25 with fastp and processed into clonotypes with MiXCR by TCRdb, which kept only in-frame beta chains. A single entry per CDR3 protein holds the most common genes and DNA from its merged rows. TCRdb, rather than the study authors, made the V and J calls. The sample table records around 250,000 distinct CDR3 sequences; approximately 8.4% of these occur just once. 2.3% of the sample rests with the top ten.

Concerning this clonotype itself: The antigen this receptor binds is unknown. Per-base quality was not reported, and no clone a single base away is much larger than it.

This sample's time point label indicates: pre-sensitization, week 0. What this sample's treatment or condition label stands for: therapeutic diphenylcyclopropenone sensitization with weekly scalp DPC. At every patch-test visit, the blood draw took place before the patch test was put on. Patients were eligible if aged 18 to 70, diagnosed with alopecia and judged suitable for DPC therapy, and pregnant patients were excluded. Total RNA was extracted from unfractionated whole blood that had been collected in Tempus Blood RNA tubes. Sequencing used whole blood, obtained in connection with sensitization to the hapten diphenylcyclopropenone (DPC). This sequence originates from a middle-aged woman with alopecia areata. Some clones in this sample may be carry-over from other donors' samples.

The CDR3 corresponds to CASSPAARGTGELFF. The sequence in DNA is TGTGCCAGCAGTCCTGCAGCACGGGGGACCGGGGAGCTGTTTTTT. The sequence is built from TRBV12-3 or TRBV12-4 and TRBJ2-2; the D gene is perhaps TRBD2, from 6 matching bases. The CDR3, from cysteine to phenylalanine, totals 15 residues. Only CDR3 DNA is held: 45 bases, read in frame from base 1. The V end loses 5 bases and the J end loses 5 bases, and a stretch of 15 bases separates them.